This TCR beta chain was retrieved from a study of spatial heterogeneity in lung cancer. Germline V gene sequence: CDR1 SGHRS, CDR2 YFSETQ. The V and J ends lost 2 bases and 1 base respectively, with 9 bases between them. The CDR3 totals 14 residues. At least ten counts were recorded for this clonotype. The sample's time point: sample taken at primary tumor resection. More than 70 TRACERx patients with early, untreated non-small cell lung cancer donated samples. TCRdb called the 5' RACE reads again in MiXCR, with one record for every CDR3 protein. In the table there are 30,000 to 45,000 distinct CDR3 sequences, 3.1% of which are singletons.

The TCR sequence derives from a male donor with early-stage non-small cell lung cancer. The sample was normal lung tissue next to the tumor, taken at surgery. This chain joins TRBV5-1 and TRBJ1-1, with D uncertain. CDR3 in DNA: TGCGCCAGCAGCTTACCGGGCCCGAACACTGAAGCTTTCTTT. It translates to CASSLPGPNTEAFF.